This TCR beta chain emerged from a study of cytotoxic CD8 clonotypes in ibrutinib-treated CLL. Whole-study findings and limits: Clonality rose at ibrutinib response, held steady in sustained remission, and fell toward baseline at progression. Clonotypes that were public were uncommon, and they contracted or stayed stable on treatment. Patients had baseline clonality above age-matched healthy donors, and this clonality moved with circulating CD8+ T-cell counts.

Sequencing used immunoSEQ multiplex PCR; TCRdb keeps in-frame clones, though not all of them. This table holds 150,000 or so clones, more than 75% found once. In regard to this clone: Its antigen remains unknown.

The CDR3 spans 15 residues. Germline CDR1 is KGHSH and CDR2 is LQKENI. J was trimmed by 3 bases and V by 0 bases; bases with no gene match: 4. This clonotype was obtained from a human donor with chronic lymphocytic leukemia. The J gene is TRBJ2-7, the V gene TRBV18, with 8 nucleotides matching TRBD1. Sequenced here: PBMCs, sampled after 12 months of ibrutinib treatment. CDR3 DNA: TGTGCCAGCTCACCACCGACAGGGGCGAGCTACGAGCAGTACTTC. This gives the protein CASSPPTGASYEQYF.